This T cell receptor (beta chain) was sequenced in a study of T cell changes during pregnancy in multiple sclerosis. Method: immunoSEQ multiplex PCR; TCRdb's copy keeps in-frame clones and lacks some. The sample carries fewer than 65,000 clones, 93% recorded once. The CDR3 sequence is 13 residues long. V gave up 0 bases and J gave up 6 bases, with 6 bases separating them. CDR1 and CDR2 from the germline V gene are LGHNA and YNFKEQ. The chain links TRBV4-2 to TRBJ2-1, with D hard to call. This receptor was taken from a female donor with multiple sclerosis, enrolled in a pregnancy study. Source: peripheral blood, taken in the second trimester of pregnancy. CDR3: CASSQDLSNEQFF. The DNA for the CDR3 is TGTGCCAGCAGCCAAGATCTAAGCAATGAGCAGTTCTTC.